This T cell receptor beta chain appears in the sequencing data of a study of cytomegalovirus exposure and HLA in healthy donors. Donors counted as nominally healthy when sampled, yet unrecorded immune exposures were likely. PCR employed 60 Vbeta and 13 Jbeta primers. TCRdb's copy holds only in-frame clones and misses some; the assay was immunoSEQ multiplex PCR. Of 150,000 to 200,000 clones in the sample, roughly 75% were seen once. This CDR3 contains 16 residues. Trimming left V 3 bases short and J 7 bases short, with 22 bases between. Germline values: CDR1 MNHEY, CDR2 SVGAGI. The clonotype originates from a male donor in good health and CMV-seronegative. The sequenced sample consisted of PBMCs. This sequence joins TRBV6-5 and TRBJ2-7; a possible D gene is TRBD1 (7 bases). CDR3 sequence: CASSYGGQRALREQYF. CDR3 bases: TGTGCCAGCAGTTATGGGGGACAGCGGGCCCTACGGGAGCAGTACTTC.